This entry concerns a single TCR beta chain. TCRdb's table, derived via immunoSEQ multiplex PCR, lists solely in-frame clones and lacks some. The sample lists 90,000 to 150,000 clones, 65% to 90% seen once, with 11% in the top ten. The germline gives CDR1 LNHDA, CDR2 SQIVND (reference sequence). This CDR3 is built from 14 residues. Trimming cost V 5 bases and J 7 bases; bases outside gene matches: 4. This specimen belongs to a study of blood T cell repertoires in COVID-19. The V call is TRBV19, the J call TRBJ1-6, with 8 bases lining up with TRBD1. What was sequenced was peripheral blood. This TCR came from an elderly man with acute or convalescent COVID-19. The chain's CDR3 is CASSVTGANSPLHF. The CDR3 bases are TGTGCCAGTAGTGTGACAGGGGCCAATTCACCCCTCCACTTT.